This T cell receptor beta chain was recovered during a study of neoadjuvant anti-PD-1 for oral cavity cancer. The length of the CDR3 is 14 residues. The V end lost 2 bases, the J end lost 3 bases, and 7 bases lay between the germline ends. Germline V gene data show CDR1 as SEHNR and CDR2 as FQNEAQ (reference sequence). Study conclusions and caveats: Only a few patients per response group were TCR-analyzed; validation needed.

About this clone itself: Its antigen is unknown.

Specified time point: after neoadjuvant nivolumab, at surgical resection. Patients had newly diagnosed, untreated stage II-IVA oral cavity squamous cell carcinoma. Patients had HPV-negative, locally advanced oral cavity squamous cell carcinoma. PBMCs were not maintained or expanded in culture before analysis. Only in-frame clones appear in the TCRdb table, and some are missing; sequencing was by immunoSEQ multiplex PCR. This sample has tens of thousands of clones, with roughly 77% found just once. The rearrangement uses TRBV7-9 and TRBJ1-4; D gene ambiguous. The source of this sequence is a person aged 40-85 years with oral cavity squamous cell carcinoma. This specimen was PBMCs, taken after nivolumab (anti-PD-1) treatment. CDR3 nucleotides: TGTGCCAGCAGCTTACAAGGACCTAATGAAAAACTGTTTTTT. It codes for CASSLQGPNEKLFF.